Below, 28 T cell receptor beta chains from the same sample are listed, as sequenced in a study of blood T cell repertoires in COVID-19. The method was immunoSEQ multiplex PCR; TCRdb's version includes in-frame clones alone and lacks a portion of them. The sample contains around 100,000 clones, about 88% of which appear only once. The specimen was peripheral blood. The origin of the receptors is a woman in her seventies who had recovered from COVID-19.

The CDR3: CASRSGLAGYNEQFF. The DNA for the CDR3 is TGTGCCAGCAGATCGGGACTAGCGGGATACAATGAGCAGTTCTTC. This chain joins TRBV6-5 and TRBJ2-1; 13 positions match TRBD2. Trimming took 6 bases from V and 4 from J; bases not matched to a gene: 3. This CDR3 has 15 amino acids. Germline V gene sequence: CDR1 MNHEY, CDR2 SVGAGI.

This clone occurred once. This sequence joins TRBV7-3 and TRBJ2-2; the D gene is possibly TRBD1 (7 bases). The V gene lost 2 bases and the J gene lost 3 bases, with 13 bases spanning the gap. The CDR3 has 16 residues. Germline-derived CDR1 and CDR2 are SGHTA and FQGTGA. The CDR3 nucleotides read TGTGCCAGCAGCTTATCTGCAGGGGGGTACACCGGGGAGCTGTTTTTT. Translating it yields CASSLSAGGYTGELFF.

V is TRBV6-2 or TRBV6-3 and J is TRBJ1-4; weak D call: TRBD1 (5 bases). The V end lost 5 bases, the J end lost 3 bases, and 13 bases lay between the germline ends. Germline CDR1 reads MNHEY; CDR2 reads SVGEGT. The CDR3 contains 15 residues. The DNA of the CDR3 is TGTGCCAGCAGTGCCACAGGACAACCTAATGAAAAACTGTTTTTT. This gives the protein CASSATGQPNEKLFF.

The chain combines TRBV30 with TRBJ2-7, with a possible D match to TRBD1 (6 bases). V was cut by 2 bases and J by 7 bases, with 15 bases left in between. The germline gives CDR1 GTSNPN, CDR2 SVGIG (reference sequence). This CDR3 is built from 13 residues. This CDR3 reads CAWSPTGLREQYF. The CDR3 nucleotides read TGTGCCTGGAGTCCTACAGGGCTCCGGGAGCAGTACTTC.

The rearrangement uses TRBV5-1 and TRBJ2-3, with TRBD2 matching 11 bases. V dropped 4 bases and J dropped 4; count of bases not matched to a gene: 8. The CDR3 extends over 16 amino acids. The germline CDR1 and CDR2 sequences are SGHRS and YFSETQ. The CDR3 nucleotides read TGCGCCAGCAGCCTCCCCATAGCGGGGGGGGCAGATACGCAGTATTTT. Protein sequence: CASSLPIAGGADTQYF.

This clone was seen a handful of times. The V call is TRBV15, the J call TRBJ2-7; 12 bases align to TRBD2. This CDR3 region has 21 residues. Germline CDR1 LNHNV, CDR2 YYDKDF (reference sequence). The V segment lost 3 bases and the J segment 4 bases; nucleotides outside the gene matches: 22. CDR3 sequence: CATSRMPWTSGKSRGDYEQYF. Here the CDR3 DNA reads TGTGCCACCAGCAGGATGCCGTGGACTAGCGGGAAATCTCGAGGGGATTACGAGCAGTACTTC.

The CDR3 DNA follows: TGTGCCAGTAGTATACCAAGGGGGAACACTGAAGCTTTCTTT. Translation gives CASSIPRGNTEAFF. V usage is TRBV19 and J usage is TRBJ1-1; the D gene is possibly TRBD1 (5 bases). CDR3 length: 14 amino acids. From germline, CDR1 is LNHDA and CDR2 SQIVND (reference sequence). V lost 2 bases and J lost 1, with 8 bases in between.

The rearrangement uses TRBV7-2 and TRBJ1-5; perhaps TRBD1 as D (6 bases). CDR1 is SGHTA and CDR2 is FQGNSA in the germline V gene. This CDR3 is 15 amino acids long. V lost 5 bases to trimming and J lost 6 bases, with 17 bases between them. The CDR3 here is CASSQGTRESQPQHF. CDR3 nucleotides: TGTGCCAGCAGCCAGGGGACCAGGGAGAGTCAGCCCCAGCATTTT.

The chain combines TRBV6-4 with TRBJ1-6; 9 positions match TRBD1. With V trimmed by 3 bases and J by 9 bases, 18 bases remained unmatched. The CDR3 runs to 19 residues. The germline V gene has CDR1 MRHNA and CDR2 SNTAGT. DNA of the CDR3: TGTGCCAGCAGTGAACGGGGGACAGGGTCGGTCGACCCGCCTTCACCCCTCCACTTT. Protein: CASSERGTGSVDPPSPLHF.

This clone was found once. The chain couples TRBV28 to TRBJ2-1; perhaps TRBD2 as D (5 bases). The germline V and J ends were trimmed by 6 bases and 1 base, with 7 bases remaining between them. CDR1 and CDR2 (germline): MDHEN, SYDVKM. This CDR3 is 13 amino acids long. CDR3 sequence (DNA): TGTGCCAGCAGGCGGGTATCCTACAATGAGCAGTTCTTC. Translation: CASRRVSYNEQFF.

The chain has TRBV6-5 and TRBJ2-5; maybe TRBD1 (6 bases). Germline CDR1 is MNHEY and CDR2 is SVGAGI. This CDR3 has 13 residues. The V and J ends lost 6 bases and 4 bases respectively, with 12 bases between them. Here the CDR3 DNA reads TGTGCCAGCAGCAGGGGCTGGGGAGAGACCCAGTACTTC. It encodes CASSRGWGETQYF.

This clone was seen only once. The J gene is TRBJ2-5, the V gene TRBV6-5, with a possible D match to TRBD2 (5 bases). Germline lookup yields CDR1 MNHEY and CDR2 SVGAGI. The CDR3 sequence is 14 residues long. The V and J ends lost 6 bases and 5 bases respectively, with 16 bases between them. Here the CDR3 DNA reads TGTGCCAGCAGAGGAGCGGAAGGACGGGAGACCCAGTACTTC. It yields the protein CASRGAEGRETQYF.

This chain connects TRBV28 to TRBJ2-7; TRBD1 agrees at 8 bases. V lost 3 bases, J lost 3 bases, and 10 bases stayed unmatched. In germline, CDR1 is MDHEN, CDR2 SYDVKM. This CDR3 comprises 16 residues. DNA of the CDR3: TGTGCCAGCAGTTTTCCTTGGGGGACAGGAGTCTACGAGCAGTACTTC. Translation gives CASSFPWGTGVYEQYF. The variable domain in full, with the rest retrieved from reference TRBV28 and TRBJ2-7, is DVKVTQSSRYLVKRTGEKVFLECVQDMDHENMFWYRQDPGLGLRLIYFSYDVKMKEKGDIPEGYSVSREKKERFSLILESASTNQTSMYLCASSFPWGTGVYEQYFGPGTRLTVT.

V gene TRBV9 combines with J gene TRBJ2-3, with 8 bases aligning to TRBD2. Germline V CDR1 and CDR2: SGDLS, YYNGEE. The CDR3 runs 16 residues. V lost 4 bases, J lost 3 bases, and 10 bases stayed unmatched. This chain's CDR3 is CASSSLAGRGTDTQYF. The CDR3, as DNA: TGTGCCAGCAGCTCTTTAGCGGGGAGAGGGACAGATACGCAGTATTTT.

In nucleotides, the CDR3 is TGTGCCAGCTCACCAACCCGGCCGGGGTCTGAAGCTTTCTTT. Residues: CASSPTRPGSEAFF. The genes are TRBV18 and TRBJ1-1; D is ambiguous. The CDR3 covers 14 residues. CDR1 is KGHSH, CDR2 LQKENI, per germline. Trimming removed 2 bases at V and 6 bases at J, with 13 bases between.

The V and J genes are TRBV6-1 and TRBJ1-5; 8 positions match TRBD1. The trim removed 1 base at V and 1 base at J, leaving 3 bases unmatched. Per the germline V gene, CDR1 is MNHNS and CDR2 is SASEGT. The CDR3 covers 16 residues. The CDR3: CASSEDRGASNQPQHF. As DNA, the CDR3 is TGTGCCAGCAGTGAAGACAGGGGGGCAAGCAATCAGCCCCAGCATTTT.

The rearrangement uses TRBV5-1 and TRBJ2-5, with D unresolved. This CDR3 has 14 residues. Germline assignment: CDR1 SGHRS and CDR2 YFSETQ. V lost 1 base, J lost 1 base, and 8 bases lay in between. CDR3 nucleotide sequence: TGCGCCAGCAGCTTGATGTCAGGCCAAGAGACCCAGTACTTC. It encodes CASSLMSGQETQYF.

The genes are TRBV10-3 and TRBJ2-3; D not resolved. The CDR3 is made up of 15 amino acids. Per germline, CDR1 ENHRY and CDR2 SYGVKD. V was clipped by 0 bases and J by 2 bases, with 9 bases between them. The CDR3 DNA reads TGTGCCATCAGTGAGTCCGCGTTAGCCACAGATACGCAGTATTTT. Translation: CAISESALATDTQYF.

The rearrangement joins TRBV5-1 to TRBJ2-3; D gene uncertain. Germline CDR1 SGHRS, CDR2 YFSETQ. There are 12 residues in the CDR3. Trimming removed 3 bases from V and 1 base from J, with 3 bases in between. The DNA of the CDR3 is TGCGCCAGCAGCTCGGGCACAGATACGCAGTATTTT. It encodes CASSSGTDTQYF.

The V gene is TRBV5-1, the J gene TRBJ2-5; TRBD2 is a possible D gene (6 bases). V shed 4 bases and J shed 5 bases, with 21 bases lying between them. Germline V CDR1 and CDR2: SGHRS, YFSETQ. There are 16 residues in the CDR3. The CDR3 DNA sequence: TGCGCCAGCAGCCCTGGGGACCCAAGTCGGGGGGAGACCCAGTACTTC. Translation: CASSPGDPSRGETQYF. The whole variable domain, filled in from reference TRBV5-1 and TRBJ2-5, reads KAGVTQTPRYLIKTRGQQVTLSCSPISGHRSVSWYQQTPGQGLQFLFEYFSETQRNKGNFPGRFSGRQFSNSRSEMNVSTLELGDSALYLCASSPGDPSRGETQYFGPGTRLLVL.

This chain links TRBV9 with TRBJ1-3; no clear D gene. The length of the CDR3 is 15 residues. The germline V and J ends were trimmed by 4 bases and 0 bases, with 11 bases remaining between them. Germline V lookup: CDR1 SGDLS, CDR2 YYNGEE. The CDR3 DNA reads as TGTGCCAGCAGCTTGGGAGGGAGCTCTGGAAACACCATATATTTT. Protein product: CASSLGGSSGNTIYF.

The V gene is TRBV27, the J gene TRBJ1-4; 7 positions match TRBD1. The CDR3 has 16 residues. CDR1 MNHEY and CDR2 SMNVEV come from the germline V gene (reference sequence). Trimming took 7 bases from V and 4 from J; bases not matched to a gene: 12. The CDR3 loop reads CASNPISGTVNEKLFF. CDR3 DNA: TGTGCCAGCAACCCAATCTCCGGGACAGTTAATGAAAAACTGTTTTTT.

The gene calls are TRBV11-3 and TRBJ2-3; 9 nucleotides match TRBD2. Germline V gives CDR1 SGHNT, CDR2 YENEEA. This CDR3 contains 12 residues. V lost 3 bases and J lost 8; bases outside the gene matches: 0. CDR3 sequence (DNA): TGTGCCAGCAGCTTTAGCGGGGGTACGCAGTATTTT. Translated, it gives CASSFSGGTQYF.

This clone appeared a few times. In DNA, the CDR3 is TGTGCCAGCTCACCAAGGGAGTACTATGGCTACACCTTC. Translating gives CASSPREYYGYTF. V gene TRBV18 combines with J gene TRBJ1-2; no reliable D call. The CDR3 length is 13 residues. Looked up from germline, CDR1 is KGHSH and CDR2 is LQKENI. V was trimmed by 2 bases and J by 3 bases, leaving 7 bases between them.

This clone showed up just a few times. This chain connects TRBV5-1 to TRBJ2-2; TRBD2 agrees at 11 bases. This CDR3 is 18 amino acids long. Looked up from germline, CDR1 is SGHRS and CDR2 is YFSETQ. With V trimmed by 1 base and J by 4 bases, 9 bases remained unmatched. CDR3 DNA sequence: TGCGCCAGCAGCTTGCGACTAGCGGGATCATTGGGCACCGGGGAGCTGTTTTTT. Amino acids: CASSLRLAGSLGTGELFF.

The CDR3 region is CASATRGTTTDTQYF. The CDR3 region has the DNA TGTGCCAGCGCTACTAGGGGGACTACCACAGATACGCAGTATTTT. The chain combines TRBV9 with TRBJ2-3; tentative D call: TRBD2 (7 bases). V lost 7 bases and J lost 2, with 17 bases in between. The CDR3 contains 15 residues. Per the germline V gene, CDR1 is SGDLS and CDR2 is YYNGEE. The full variable domain, its missing parts supplied by reference TRBV9 and TRBJ2-3, is DSGVTQTPKHLITATGQRVTLRCSPRSGDLSVYWYQQSLDQGLQFLIQYYNGEERAKGNILERFSAQQFPDLHSELNLSSLELGDSALYFCASATRGTTTDTQYFGPGTRLTVL.

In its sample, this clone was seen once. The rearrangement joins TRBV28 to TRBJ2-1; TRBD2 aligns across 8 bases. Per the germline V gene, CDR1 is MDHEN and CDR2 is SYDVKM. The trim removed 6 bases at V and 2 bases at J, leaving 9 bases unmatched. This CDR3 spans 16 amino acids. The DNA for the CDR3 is TGTGCCAGCAGATGGCTAGCGGGTGGAACCTACAATGAGCAGTTCTTC. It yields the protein CASRWLAGGTYNEQFF.

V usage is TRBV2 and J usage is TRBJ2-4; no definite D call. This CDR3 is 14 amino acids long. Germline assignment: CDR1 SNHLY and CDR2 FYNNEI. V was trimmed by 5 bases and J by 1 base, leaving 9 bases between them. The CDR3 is CASSRGGAKNIQYF. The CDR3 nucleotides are TGTGCCAGCAGTAGAGGTGGGGCCAAAAACATTCAGTACTTC. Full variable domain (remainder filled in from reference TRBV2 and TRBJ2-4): EPEVTQTPSHQVTQMGQEVILRCVPISNHLYFYWYRQILGQKVEFLVSFYNNEISEKSEIFDDQFSVERPDGSNFTLKIRSTKLEDSAMYFCASSRGGAKNIQYFGAGTRLSVL.